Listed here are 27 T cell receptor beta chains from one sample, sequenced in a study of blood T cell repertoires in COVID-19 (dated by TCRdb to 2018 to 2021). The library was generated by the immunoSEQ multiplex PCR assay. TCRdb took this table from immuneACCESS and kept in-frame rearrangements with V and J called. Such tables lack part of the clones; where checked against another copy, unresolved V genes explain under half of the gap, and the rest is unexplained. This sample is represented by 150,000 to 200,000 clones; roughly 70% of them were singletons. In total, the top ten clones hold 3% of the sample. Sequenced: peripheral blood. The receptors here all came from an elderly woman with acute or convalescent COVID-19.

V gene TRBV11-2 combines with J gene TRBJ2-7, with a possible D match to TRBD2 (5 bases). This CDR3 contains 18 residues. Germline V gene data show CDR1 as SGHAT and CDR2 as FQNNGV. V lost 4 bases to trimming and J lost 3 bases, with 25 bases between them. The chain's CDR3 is CASSSPPVEGSGVYEQYF. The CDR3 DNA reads TGTGCCAGCAGCTCACCACCCGTCGAGGGTTCTGGCGTCTACGAGCAGTACTTC.

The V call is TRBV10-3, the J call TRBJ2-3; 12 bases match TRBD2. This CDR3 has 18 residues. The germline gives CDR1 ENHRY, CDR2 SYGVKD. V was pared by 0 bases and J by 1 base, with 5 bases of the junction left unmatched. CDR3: CAISESTSGSVGTDTQYF. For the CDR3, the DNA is TGTGCCATCAGTGAGTCGACTAGCGGGAGTGTAGGCACAGATACGCAGTATTTT.

The CDR3 region is CASSSVPGQGSYEQYF. The DNA for the CDR3 is TGTGCCAGCAGTTCTGTCCCGGGACAGGGAAGCTACGAGCAGTACTTC. The chain employs TRBV28 and TRBJ2-7, with 9 bases matching TRBD1. From germline, CDR1 is MDHEN and CDR2 SYDVKM. Trimming removed 4 bases from V and 3 bases from J; junction bases left unmatched: 10. CDR3 size: 16 residues.

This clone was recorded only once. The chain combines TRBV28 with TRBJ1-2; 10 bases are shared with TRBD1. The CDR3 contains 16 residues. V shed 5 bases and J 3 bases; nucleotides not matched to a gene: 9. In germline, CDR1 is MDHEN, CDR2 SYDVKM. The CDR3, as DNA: TGTGCCAGCAGTCCTCGTTTAGGACAGGGGGACTATGGCTACACCTTC. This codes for CASSPRLGQGDYGYTF.

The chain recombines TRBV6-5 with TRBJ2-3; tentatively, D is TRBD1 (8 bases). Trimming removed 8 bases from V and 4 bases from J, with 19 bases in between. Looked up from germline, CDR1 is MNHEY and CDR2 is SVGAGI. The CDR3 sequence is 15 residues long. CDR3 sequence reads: CASGRGLGRADTQYF. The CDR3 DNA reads TGTGCCAGCGGCAGGGGGCTTGGGAGGGCAGATACGCAGTATTTT.

In DNA, the CDR3 is TGTGCCAGCACCCGGGGCGGGATAGCGTACGAGCAGTACTTC. It is translated as CASTRGGIAYEQYF. This chain joins TRBV28 and TRBJ2-7; weak D call: TRBD2 (6 bases). The CDR3 is 14 amino acids. Trimming took off 7 bases at V and 4 bases at J, with 17 bases between the two ends. Germline CDR1 reads MDHEN; CDR2 reads SYDVKM.

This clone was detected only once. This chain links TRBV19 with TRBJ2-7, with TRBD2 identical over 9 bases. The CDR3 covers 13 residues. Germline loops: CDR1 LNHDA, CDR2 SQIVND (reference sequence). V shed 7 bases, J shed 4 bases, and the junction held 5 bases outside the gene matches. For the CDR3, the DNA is TGTGCCAGTATGACGACTAGCGGATACGAGCAGTACTTC. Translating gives CASMTTSGYEQYF.

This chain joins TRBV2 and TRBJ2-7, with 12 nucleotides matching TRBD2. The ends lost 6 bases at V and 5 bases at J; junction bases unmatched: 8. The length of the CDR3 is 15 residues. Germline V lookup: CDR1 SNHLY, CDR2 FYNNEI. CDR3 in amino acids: CASRVGTSGFNEQYF. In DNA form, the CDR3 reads TGTGCCAGCAGGGTCGGGACTAGCGGGTTCAACGAGCAGTACTTC.

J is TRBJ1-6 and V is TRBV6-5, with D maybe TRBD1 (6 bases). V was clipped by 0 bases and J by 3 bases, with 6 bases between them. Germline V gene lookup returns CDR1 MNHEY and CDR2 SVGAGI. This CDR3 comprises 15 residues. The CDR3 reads CASSYSGHYNSPLHF. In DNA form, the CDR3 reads TGTGCCAGCAGTTACTCGGGACACTATAATTCACCCCTCCACTTT.

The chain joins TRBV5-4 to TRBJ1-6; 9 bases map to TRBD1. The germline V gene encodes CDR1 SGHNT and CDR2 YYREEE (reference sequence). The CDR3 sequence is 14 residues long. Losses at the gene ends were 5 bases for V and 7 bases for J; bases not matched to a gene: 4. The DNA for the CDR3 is TGTGCCAGCAGGGCCGGGACAGGGAATTCACCCCTCCACTTT. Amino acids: CASRAGTGNSPLHF.

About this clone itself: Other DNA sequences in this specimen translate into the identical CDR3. This CDR3 is CASSYSEGQETQYF. The CDR3 DNA is TGTGCCAGCAGTTATTCGGAGGGCCAAGAGACCCAGTACTTC. The gene calls are TRBV6-5 and TRBJ2-5; perhaps TRBD2 as D (6 bases). Germline lookup yields CDR1 MNHEY and CDR2 SVGAGI. Trimming removed 3 bases from V and 1 base from J, with 9 bases in between. This CDR3 spans 14 amino acids.

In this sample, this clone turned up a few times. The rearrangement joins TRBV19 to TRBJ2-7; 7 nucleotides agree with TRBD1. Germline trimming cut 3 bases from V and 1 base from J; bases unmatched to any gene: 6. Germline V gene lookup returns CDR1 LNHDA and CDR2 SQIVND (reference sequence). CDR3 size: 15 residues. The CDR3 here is CASSIGTAVSYEQYF. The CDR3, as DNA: TGTGCCAGTAGTATCGGGACAGCAGTATCCTACGAGCAGTACTTC.

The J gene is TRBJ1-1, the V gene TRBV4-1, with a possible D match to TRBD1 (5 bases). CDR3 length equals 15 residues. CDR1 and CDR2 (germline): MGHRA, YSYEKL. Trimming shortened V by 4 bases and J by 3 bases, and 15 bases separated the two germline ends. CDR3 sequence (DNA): TGCGCCAGCAGCCCGACCTGGGGCAGGGACACTGAAGCTTTCTTT. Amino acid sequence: CASSPTWGRDTEAFF.

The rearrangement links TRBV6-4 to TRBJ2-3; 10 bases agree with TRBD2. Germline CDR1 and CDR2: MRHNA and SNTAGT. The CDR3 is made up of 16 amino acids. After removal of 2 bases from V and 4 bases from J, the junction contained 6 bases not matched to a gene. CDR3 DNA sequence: TGTGCCAGCAGTGACCAACCTAGCGGGAGTTCAGATACGCAGTATTTT. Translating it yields CASSDQPSGSSDTQYF.

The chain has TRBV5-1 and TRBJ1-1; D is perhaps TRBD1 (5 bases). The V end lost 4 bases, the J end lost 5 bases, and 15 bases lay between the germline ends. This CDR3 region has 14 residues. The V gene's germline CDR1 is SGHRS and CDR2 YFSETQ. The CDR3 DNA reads TGCGCCAGCAGCAACTCCGACAGTTCAACTGAAGCTTTCTTT. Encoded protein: CASSNSDSSTEAFF.

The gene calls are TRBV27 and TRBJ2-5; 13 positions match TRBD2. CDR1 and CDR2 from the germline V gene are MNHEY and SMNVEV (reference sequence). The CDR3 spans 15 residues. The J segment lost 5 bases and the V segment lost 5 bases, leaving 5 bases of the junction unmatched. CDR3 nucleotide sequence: TGTGCCAGCAGTAAGGGACTAGCGGGAAGCGAGACCCAGTACTTC. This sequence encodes CASSKGLAGSETQYF.

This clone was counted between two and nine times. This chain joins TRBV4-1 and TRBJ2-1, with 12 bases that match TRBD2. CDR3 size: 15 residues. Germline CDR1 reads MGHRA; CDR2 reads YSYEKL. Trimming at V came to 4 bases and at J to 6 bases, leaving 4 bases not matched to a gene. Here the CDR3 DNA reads TGCGCCAGCAGCCGAGGACTAGCGGGGCGCAATGAGCAGTTCTTC. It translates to CASSRGLAGRNEQFF.

The CDR3 reads CASSFKDRGEKLFF. CDR3 nucleotide sequence: TGTGCCAGCAGCTTTAAGGACAGGGGTGAAAAACTGTTTTTT. This chain links TRBV7-9 with TRBJ1-4; 9 nucleotides align to TRBD1. V lost 3 bases, J lost 7 bases, and 3 bases stayed unmatched. The CDR3 covers 14 residues. Germline lookup yields CDR1 SEHNR and CDR2 FQNEAQ (reference sequence). Complete variable domain (other parts from reference TRBV7-9 and TRBJ1-4): DTGVSQNPRHKITKRGQNVTFRCDPISEHNRLYWYRQTLGQGPEFLTYFQNEAQLEKSRLLSDRFSAERPKGSFSTLEIQRTEQGDSAMYLCASSFKDRGEKLFFGSGTQLSVL.

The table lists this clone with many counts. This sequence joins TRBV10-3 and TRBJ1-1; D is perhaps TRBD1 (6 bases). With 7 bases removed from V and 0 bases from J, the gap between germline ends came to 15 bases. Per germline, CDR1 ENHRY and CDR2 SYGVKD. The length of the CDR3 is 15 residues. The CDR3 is CAIKQGHLMNTEAFF. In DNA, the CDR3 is TGTGCCATCAAGCAGGGACACCTTATGAACACTGAAGCTTTCTTT.

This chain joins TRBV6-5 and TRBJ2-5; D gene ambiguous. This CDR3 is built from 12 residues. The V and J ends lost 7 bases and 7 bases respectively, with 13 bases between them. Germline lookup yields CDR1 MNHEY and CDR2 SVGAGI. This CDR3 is CASNRYSGTQYF. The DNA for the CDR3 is TGTGCCAGCAATAGATATTCTGGGACCCAGTACTTC.

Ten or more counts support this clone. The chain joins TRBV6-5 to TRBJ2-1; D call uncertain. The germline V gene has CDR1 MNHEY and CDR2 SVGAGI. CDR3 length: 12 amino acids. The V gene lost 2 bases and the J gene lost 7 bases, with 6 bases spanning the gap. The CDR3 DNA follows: TGTGCCAGCAGTTACGGCGGAAATGAGCAGTTCTTC. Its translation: CASSYGGNEQFF.

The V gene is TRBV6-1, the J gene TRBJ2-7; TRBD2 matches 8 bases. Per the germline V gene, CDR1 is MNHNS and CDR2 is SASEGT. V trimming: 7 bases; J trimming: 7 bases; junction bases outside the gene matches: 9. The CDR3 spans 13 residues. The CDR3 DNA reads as TGTGCCAGCACAGCGGGAGTGAGCAGGGAGCAGTACTTC. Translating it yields CASTAGVSREQYF.

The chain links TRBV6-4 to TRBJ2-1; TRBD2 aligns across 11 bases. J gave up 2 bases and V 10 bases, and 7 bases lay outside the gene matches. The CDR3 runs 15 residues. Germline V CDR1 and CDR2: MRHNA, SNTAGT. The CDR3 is CATSLAGGPYNEQFF. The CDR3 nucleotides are TGTGCCACCAGCTTAGCGGGAGGGCCCTACAATGAGCAGTTCTTC.

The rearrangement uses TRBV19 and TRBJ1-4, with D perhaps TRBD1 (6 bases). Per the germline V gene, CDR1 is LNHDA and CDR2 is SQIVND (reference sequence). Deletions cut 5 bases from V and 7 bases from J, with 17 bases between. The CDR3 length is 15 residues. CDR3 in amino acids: CASSLTGRSSEKLFF. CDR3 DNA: TGTGCCAGTAGTCTGACAGGACGATCGAGTGAAAAACTGTTTTTT.

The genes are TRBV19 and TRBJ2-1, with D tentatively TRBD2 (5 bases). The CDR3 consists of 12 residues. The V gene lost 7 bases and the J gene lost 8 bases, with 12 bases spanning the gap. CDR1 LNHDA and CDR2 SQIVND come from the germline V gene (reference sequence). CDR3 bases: TGTGCCAGTACGGCGGCGGGCTATGAGCAGTTCTTC. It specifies CASTAAGYEQFF.

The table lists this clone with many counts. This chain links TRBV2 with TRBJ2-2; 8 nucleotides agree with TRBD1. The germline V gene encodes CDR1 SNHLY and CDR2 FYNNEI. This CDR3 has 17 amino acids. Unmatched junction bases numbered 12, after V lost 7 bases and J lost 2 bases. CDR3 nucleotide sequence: TGTGCCAGCAAGAGGCAGGGGGCCAGACTAAACACCGGGGAGCTGTTTTTT. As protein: CASKRQGARLNTGELFF.

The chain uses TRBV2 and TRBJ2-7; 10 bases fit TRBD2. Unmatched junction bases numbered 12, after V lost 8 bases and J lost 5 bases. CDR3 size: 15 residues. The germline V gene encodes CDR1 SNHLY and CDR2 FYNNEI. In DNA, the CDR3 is TGTGCCAGCCGCTTGGGGCTAGCGGGAGTGGACGAGCAGTACTTC. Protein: CASRLGLAGVDEQYF.